Following are 21 T cell receptor beta chains from one sample sequenced in a study of PD-1 blockade in classical Hodgkin lymphoma. Specified time point: cycle 4 day 1 (C4D1), after six to seven weeks of nivolumab. Each patient's relapse followed autologous stem cell transplantation, and brentuximab vedotin exposure varied. Thawed PBMCs yielded CD4+ T cells through magnetic negative selection. Libraries were prepared by immunoSEQ multiplex PCR; TCRdb keeps only in-frame clonotypes and omits some of them. The top ten hold around 2.7% of the sample, which has under 20,000 clones, 70% seen once. The sequences come from CD4+ T cells from blood, collected before the fourth cycle of nivolumab. Every receptor here comes from a human donor with classical Hodgkin lymphoma.

This sequence joins TRBV19 and TRBJ1-5; D remains unclear. Germline CDR1 reads LNHDA; CDR2 reads SQIVND (reference sequence). The CDR3 is 13 residues long. Trimming removed 3 bases at V and 0 bases at J, with 3 bases between. CDR3 in amino acids: CASSMISNQPQHF. In DNA, the CDR3 is TGTGCCAGTAGTATGATTAGCAATCAGCCCCAGCATTTT.

This clone was observed a few times. This chain links TRBV30 with TRBJ1-6; D not certain. The CDR3 loop spans 13 amino acids. Trimming removed 5 bases from V and 6 bases from J, with 11 bases in between. Germline CDR1 GTSNPN, CDR2 SVGIG (reference sequence). The CDR3 spells CAWAVVGNSPLHF. The CDR3 DNA is TGTGCCTGGGCCGTGGTAGGTAATTCACCCCTCCACTTT.

The chain couples TRBV10-3 to TRBJ2-1, with 14 bases identical to TRBD2. Germline V lookup: CDR1 ENHRY, CDR2 SYGVKD. This CDR3 region has 15 residues. The V segment lost 7 bases and the J segment 8 bases; nucleotides outside the gene matches: 7. The CDR3 loop reads CAITGTSGGWDEQFF. CDR3 bases: TGTGCCATCACGGGGACTAGCGGGGGTTGGGATGAGCAGTTCTTC.

The J gene is TRBJ1-1, the V gene TRBV5-1; D gene ambiguous. CDR1 is SGHRS, CDR2 YFSETQ, per germline. The CDR3 runs 13 residues. Trimming stripped 0 bases from V and 1 base from J, with 4 bases between. Here the CDR3 DNA reads TGCGCCAGCAGCTTGGGATCGAACACTGAAGCTTTCTTT. Protein sequence: CASSLGSNTEAFF.

This chain uses TRBV5-4 with TRBJ2-3, with D possibly matching TRBD2 (6 bases). Germline values: CDR1 SGHNT, CDR2 YYREEE (reference sequence). The length of the CDR3 is 15 residues. V was clipped by 3 bases and J by 6 bases, with 17 bases between them. CDR3 sequence: CASSSRELAKDTQYF. CDR3 bases: TGTGCCAGCAGCTCCCGGGAGTTGGCTAAGGATACGCAGTATTTT.

The chain joins TRBV2 to TRBJ1-5; TRBD1 is a possible D gene (6 bases). Germline V gene lookup returns CDR1 SNHLY and CDR2 FYNNEI. This CDR3 comprises 13 residues. CDR3 in amino acids: CATRGESNQPQHF. In nucleotides, the CDR3 is TGTGCGACCAGGGGCGAGAGCAATCAGCCCCAGCATTTT.

The V and J genes are TRBV2 and TRBJ2-1; no clear D gene. V lost 5 bases and J lost 8, with 7 bases in between. The CDR3 runs 11 residues. CDR1 and CDR2 (germline): SNHLY, FYNNEI. The CDR3 DNA follows: TGTGCCAGCAGTTCAGTAGATGAGCAGTTCTTC. Its translation: CASSSVDEQFF.

A word on this clone: This specimen includes other DNA sequences encoding the same CDR3. The chain carries TRBV5-1 and TRBJ2-3; D ambiguous. In germline, CDR1 is SGHRS, CDR2 YFSETQ. V dropped 4 bases and J dropped 0 bases, with 6 bases sitting between them. This CDR3 has 13 amino acids. The CDR3 nucleotides read TGCGCCAGCAGCGGCCCTAGCACAGATACGCAGTATTTT. It is translated as CASSGPSTDTQYF.

The J gene is TRBJ2-3, the V gene TRBV18; D unresolved. Per the germline V gene, CDR1 is KGHSH and CDR2 is LQKENI. The CDR3 runs to 14 residues. V was cut by 6 bases and J by 2 bases, with 12 bases left in between. The CDR3 DNA reads as TGTGCCAGCTCTCGATTAGCCGACACAGATACGCAGTATTTT. Protein product: CASSRLADTDTQYF.

The rearrangement links TRBV6-5 to TRBJ2-7, with D uncertain. CDR3 size: 15 residues. Germline-derived CDR1 and CDR2 are MNHEY and SVGAGI. Trimming shortened V by 0 bases and J by 0 bases, and 9 bases separated the two germline ends. CDR3 nucleotide sequence: TGTGCCAGCAGTTACTCTGGCAGCAGCTCCTACGAGCAGTACTTC. This encodes CASSYSGSSSYEQYF.

This clone appeared a few times. V usage is TRBV11-2 and J usage is TRBJ1-4; no firm D call. Between the trimmed V and J ends, which lost 2 bases and 5 bases, there was a span of 12 bases. This CDR3 contains 15 residues. Germline V gives CDR1 SGHAT, CDR2 FQNNGV. The CDR3 is CASSLKREMNEKLFF. CDR3 coding DNA: TGTGCCAGCAGCTTAAAGAGGGAGATGAATGAAAAACTGTTTTTT.

The rearrangement uses TRBV19 and TRBJ1-1; possible D gene TRBD1, 6 bases. The CDR3 length is 14 residues. V gave up 7 bases and J gave up 0 bases, with 12 bases separating them. The germline V gene has CDR1 LNHDA and CDR2 SQIVND (reference sequence). DNA of the CDR3: TGTGCCAGTACCGACACAGGGATGAACACTGAAGCTTTCTTT. It encodes CASTDTGMNTEAFF.

This chain uses TRBV11-1 with TRBJ2-1, with 9 bases fitting TRBD1. CDR3 length equals 15 residues. Germline CDR1 is SGHAT and CDR2 is FQDESV (reference sequence). Trimming took 5 bases from V and 2 from J; bases not matched to a gene: 4. The CDR3 reads CASSVGQGTYNEQFF. The CDR3 coding sequence is TGTGCCAGCAGCGTCGGACAGGGGACCTACAATGAGCAGTTCTTC.

This chain connects TRBV4-2 to TRBJ1-2, with D unclear. CDR3 length: 13 amino acids. V lost 0 bases, J lost 8 bases, and 10 bases lay in between. Germline V gives CDR1 LGHNA, CDR2 YNFKEQ. The CDR3 DNA follows: TGTGCCAGCAGCCAAGATCGAGGTGGGGGCTACACCTTC. Its translation is CASSQDRGGGYTF.

This chain links TRBV6-6 with TRBJ1-1; D not resolved. V lost 0 bases and J lost 6, with 14 bases in between. The CDR3 has 15 amino acids. The germline CDR1 and CDR2 sequences are MNHNY and SVGAGI (reference sequence). CDR3 DNA sequence: TGTGCCAGCAGTTACTCGATATCTAGGGAGCCTGAAGCTTTCTTT. It codes for CASSYSISREPEAFF.

The chain carries TRBV28 and TRBJ1-1; maybe TRBD1 (5 bases). This CDR3 is built from 15 residues. Germline CDR1 and CDR2: MDHEN and SYDVKM. Deletions cut 4 bases from V and 0 bases from J, with 12 bases between. CDR3 sequence (DNA): TGTGCCAGCAGTTGGGGGGGGACCCTGAACACTGAAGCTTTCTTT. This encodes CASSWGGTLNTEAFF.

This chain links TRBV5-1 with TRBJ1-3; D is uncertain. Germline V gene sequence: CDR1 SGHRS, CDR2 YFSETQ. The CDR3 extends over 13 amino acids. Trimming shortened V by 0 bases and J by 2 bases, and 3 bases separated the two germline ends. The CDR3 coding sequence is TGCGCCAGCAGCTTGGAACCTGGAAACACCATATATTTT. This codes for CASSLEPGNTIYF.

CDR3 coding DNA: TGTGCCAGCAGCTATACATTGAGCGGCAATGAGCAGTTCTTC. Translating gives CASSYTLSGNEQFF. The chain has TRBV7-8 and TRBJ2-1; tentative D call: TRBD2 (5 bases). The CDR3 runs to 14 residues. Germline CDR1 SGHVS, CDR2 FQNEAQ. The ends were cut back, 4 bases at V and 6 bases at J, with 13 bases in the middle.

The chain has TRBV5-4 and TRBJ1-1; D is unresolved. Germline V gene lookup returns CDR1 SGHNT and CDR2 YYREEE (reference sequence). The V gene lost 3 bases and the J gene lost 0 bases, with 15 bases spanning the gap. There are 16 residues in the CDR3. The CDR3 region is CASSSNRATLNTEAFF. The DNA for the CDR3 is TGTGCCAGCAGCTCCAATCGGGCCACCCTGAACACTGAAGCTTTCTTT.

This sequence joins TRBV4-2 and TRBJ1-2; TRBD1 agrees at 7 bases. This CDR3 spans 17 amino acids. Germline CDR1 reads LGHNA; CDR2 reads YNFKEQ. The V gene end was trimmed by 1 base and the J gene end by 4 bases; junction bases not matched to a gene: 12. CDR3 region: CASSQATQGGEGYGYTF. The CDR3 DNA reads TGTGCCAGCAGCCAAGCGACCCAGGGGGGCGAAGGCTATGGCTACACCTTC.

The rearrangement uses TRBV7-2 and TRBJ2-5, with 13 bases identical to TRBD2. The CDR3 loop spans 16 amino acids. V gave up 4 bases and J gave up 7 bases; unmatched junction bases: 9. The V gene's germline CDR1 is SGHTA and CDR2 FQGNSA. CDR3 in amino acids: CASSSRTSGSGVTQYF. As DNA, the CDR3 is TGTGCCAGCAGCTCCAGGACTAGCGGGAGCGGGGTGACCCAGTACTTC.